This passage covers 2 T cell receptor beta chains from one sample sequenced in a study of T-cell reconstitution after alpha-beta-depleted transplantation in children. The library targeted TCRbeta and was prepared with unique molecular identifiers. TCRdb ran MiXCR on the PCR reads and lists one entry per CDR3 protein. The data contain some 490,000 distinct CDR3 sequences, around 13% of them singletons. Sequences were derived from PBMCs from the stem cell graft donor, sampled from the stem cell graft. Receptors were obtained from a human donor who donated a stem cell graft to a child with combined immunodeficiency.

The chain recombines TRBV20-1 with TRBJ1-5; possibly TRBD1 for D (5 bases). This CDR3 has 16 residues. V lost 0 bases to trimming and J lost 1 base, with 13 bases between them. CDR1 and CDR2 (germline): DFQATT, SNEGSKA (reference sequence). CDR3 protein: CSARDGGTRSNQPQHF. Here the CDR3 DNA reads TGCAGTGCTAGAGATGGGGGGACGAGGAGCAATCAGCCCCAGCATTTT.

This clonotype was detected only a few times. The chain combines TRBV20-1 with TRBJ2-2; D is possibly TRBD1 (5 bases). Germline CDR1 reads DFQATT; CDR2 reads SNEGSKA (reference sequence). CDR3 length: 14 amino acids. Trimming stripped 3 bases from V and 0 bases from J, with 8 bases between. The CDR3 region is CSARLQANTGELFF. For the CDR3, the DNA is TGCAGTGCTAGGCTACAGGCGAACACCGGGGAGCTGTTTTTT.